The 21 T cell receptor beta chains presented below share a single source sample, sequenced in a study of cytomegalovirus exposure and HLA in healthy donors (dated by TCRdb to 2016 to 2017). The library was obtained by the immunoSEQ multiplex PCR assay. A mixture of 60 forward primers for TCR Vbeta segments and 13 reverse primers for TCR Jbeta segments was used in the multiplex PCR. Sourced from immuneACCESS, this table was stored by TCRdb with only in-frame sequences that have V and J called. A share of the clones is absent; for the studies checked, an unresolved V gene accounts for under half, and the remainder has no known explanation. The sample records 150,000 to 200,000 clones, around 84% of which are singletons. Together, the top ten hold approximately 1.7% of the sample. The material sequenced was PBMCs. The receptor source for this set is a woman aged 18 to 35 in good health and CMV-seronegative.

This chain joins TRBV4-1 and TRBJ1-2, with TRBD1 as a possible D gene (5 bases). CDR1 and CDR2 from the germline V gene are MGHRA and YSYEKL. The ends were cut back, 0 bases at V and 1 base at J, with 9 bases in the middle. CDR3 length equals 15 residues. Here the CDR3 reads CASSQDEGVNYGYTF. In DNA form, the CDR3 reads TGCGCCAGCAGCCAAGATGAAGGGGTTAACTATGGCTACACCTTC.

The chain joins TRBV12-5 to TRBJ2-6; possibly TRBD2 for D (7 bases). With 2 bases removed from V and 2 bases from J, the gap between germline ends came to 19 bases. The CDR3 extends over 19 amino acids. Germline values: CDR1 LGHNT, CDR2 FRNRAP. CDR3 DNA: TGTGCTAGTGGTTTGATACACGGGGGGCATGAGACTGGGGCCAACGTCCTGACTTTC. Protein: CASGLIHGGHETGANVLTF.

This clone was seen more than once but under ten times. CDR3 region: CASSLAMASGGTFNEQFF. CDR3 nucleotide sequence: TGTGCCAGCAGCTTAGCGATGGCTAGCGGGGGGACTTTCAATGAGCAGTTCTTC. The genes are TRBV11-1 and TRBJ2-1; 11 positions agree with TRBD2. This CDR3 contains 18 residues. V lost 0 bases, J lost 6 bases, and 10 bases stayed unmatched. The germline V gene encodes CDR1 SGHAT and CDR2 FQDESV (reference sequence).

J is TRBJ1-3 and V is TRBV13, with D possibly matching TRBD1 (6 bases). Looked up from germline, CDR1 is PRHDT and CDR2 is FYEKMQ (reference sequence). Trimming cost V 5 bases and J 0 bases, with 14 bases left between them. The CDR3 runs 16 residues. CDR3 in amino acids: CASSPRDIYSGNTIYF. The CDR3 DNA reads TGTGCCAGCAGCCCCAGGGACATATACTCTGGAAACACCATATATTTT.

The genes are TRBV14 and TRBJ2-5; 7 bases are a match to TRBD2. The germline gives CDR1 SGHDN, CDR2 FVKESK. Trimming cost V 4 bases and J 1 base; bases outside gene matches: 9. The CDR3 consists of 16 residues. CDR3 bases: TGTGCCAGCAGCCCAAGGACTAGATCTCTCCAAGAGACCCAGTACTTC. Protein product: CASSPRTRSLQETQYF.

In this sample, this clone turned up once. The chain combines TRBV11-3 with TRBJ1-1; a possible D gene is TRBD1 (6 bases). V was pared by 5 bases and J by 6 bases, with 22 bases between. This CDR3 contains 16 residues. Germline loops: CDR1 SGHNT, CDR2 YENEEA. The CDR3 protein is CASSPQFNRESAEAFF. CDR3 sequence (DNA): TGTGCCAGCAGCCCCCAATTCAACAGGGAGTCAGCTGAAGCTTTCTTT.

This rearrangement joins TRBV2 to TRBJ1-2; 7 nucleotides align to TRBD1. Germline CDR1 SNHLY, CDR2 FYNNEI. J lost 4 bases, V lost 9 bases, and 8 bases had no gene match. The CDR3 sequence is 13 residues long. In DNA, the CDR3 is TGTGCCAGTACTGGCACAGGGGCCTATGGCTACACCTTC. Protein: CASTGTGAYGYTF.

The V call is TRBV9, the J call TRBJ1-6; TRBD1 aligns across 7 bases. Trimming cost V 2 bases and J 8 bases; bases outside gene matches: 1. Germline loops: CDR1 SGDLS, CDR2 YYNGEE. This CDR3 is 13 amino acids long. The CDR3 protein is CASSVTGDSPLHF. The DNA of the CDR3 is TGTGCCAGCAGCGTTACAGGGGATTCACCCCTCCACTTT.

This chain links TRBV7-9 with TRBJ2-1; 16 bases fit TRBD2. This CDR3 is 19 amino acids long. Germline assignment: CDR1 SEHNR and CDR2 FQNEAQ (reference sequence). Trimming at V came to 1 base and at J to 4 bases, leaving 7 bases not matched to a gene. DNA of the CDR3: TGTGCCAGCAGCTTAGTGGGACTAGCGGGAGGGCCGCCGTACAATGAGCAGTTCTTC. Its translation is CASSLVGLAGGPPYNEQFF. The full variable domain, its missing parts supplied by reference TRBV7-9 and TRBJ2-1, is DTGVSQNPRHKITKRGQNVTFRCDPISEHNRLYWYRQTLGQGPEFLTYFQNEAQLEKSRLLSDRFSAERPKGSFSTLEIQRTEQGDSAMYLCASSLVGLAGGPPYNEQFFGPGTRLTVL.

The V and J genes are TRBV6-1 and TRBJ2-5; 8 bases map to TRBD1. The CDR3 runs to 13 residues. Germline V gene data show CDR1 as MNHNS and CDR2 as SASEGT. With 3 bases clipped from V and 5 bases from J, the junction kept 2 bases outside the gene matches. CDR3 loop: CASSDTGGETQYF. CDR3 nucleotides: TGTGCCAGCAGTGATACAGGGGGTGAGACCCAGTACTTC.

The chain joins TRBV25-1 to TRBJ2-6; D is ambiguous. Germline CDR1 MGHDK, CDR2 SYGVNS. V was trimmed by 5 bases and J by 0 bases, leaving 5 bases between them. CDR3 length equals 14 residues. CDR3 in DNA: TGTGCCAGCAGTCCTAGCTCTGGGGCCAACGTCCTGACTTTC. It codes for CASSPSSGANVLTF.

V and J are TRBV4-3 and TRBJ2-1; D is possibly TRBD2 (6 bases). The germline V gene has CDR1 LGHNA and CDR2 YSLEER. V was trimmed by 0 bases and J by 3 bases, leaving 15 bases between them. This CDR3 has 17 amino acids. The CDR3 DNA follows: TGCGCCAGCAGCCAAGATGCGGCGGGAAAAGGCTACAATGAGCAGTTCTTC. As protein: CASSQDAAGKGYNEQFF.

The chain links TRBV4-1 to TRBJ2-7; D possibly corresponds to TRBD2 (6 bases). Germline V gene data show CDR1 as MGHRA and CDR2 as YSYEKL. The CDR3 totals 17 residues. Trimming shortened V by 1 base and J by 4 bases, and 20 bases separated the two germline ends. CDR3 nucleotide sequence: TGCGCCAGCAGCCAAGCCGGAGGGGTCCCGACTGATTACGAGCAGTACTTC. It encodes CASSQAGGVPTDYEQYF.

This chain links TRBV6-5 with TRBJ1-6, with D possibly matching TRBD1 (5 bases). CDR3 size: 14 residues. Trimming took 6 bases from V and 8 from J, leaving 14 bases between them. Germline CDR1 reads MNHEY; CDR2 reads SVGAGI. Here the CDR3 DNA reads TGTGCCAGCAGGGCGGGGCGGGATTATTCACCCCTCCACTTT. Translation gives CASRAGRDYSPLHF.

In the case of this clone: A junction boundary mismatches the germline segment, possibly from a read error. The rearrangement uses TRBV7-7 and TRBJ2-5; 7 positions match TRBD1. Matching the DNA end better, TRBJ2-7 makes the J call doubtful. CDR3 length: 16 residues. Per germline, CDR1 SSHAT and CDR2 FNYEAQ (reference sequence). The CDR3 loop is CASSLEKGQESYEQYF. Written as DNA, the CDR3 is TGTGCTAGCAGCTTAGAGAAAGGACAGGAGTCCTACGAGCAGTACTTC.

This chain connects TRBV6-5 to TRBJ2-7; tentative D call: TRBD2 (5 bases). V lost 0 bases and J 0 bases, leaving 9 bases between the germline ends. CDR1 and CDR2 from the germline V gene are MNHEY and SVGAGI. The CDR3 totals 15 residues. CDR3 sequence reads: CASSYSFRGSYEQYF. DNA of the CDR3: TGTGCCAGCAGTTACTCGTTCCGGGGCTCCTACGAGCAGTACTTC.

The rearrangement uses TRBV19 and TRBJ2-7; D possibly corresponds to TRBD2 (5 bases). CDR1 and CDR2 (germline): LNHDA, SQIVND (reference sequence). The CDR3 is made up of 13 amino acids. The V gene lost 6 bases and the J gene lost 3 bases, with 12 bases spanning the gap. The CDR3, as DNA: TGTGCCAGTAGCAAGAGGGAAAGCTACGAGCAGTACTTC. Translated: CASSKRESYEQYF.

This rearrangement joins TRBV7-9 to TRBJ1-2; 7 bases are shared with TRBD1. This CDR3 comprises 15 residues. J was trimmed by 5 bases and V by 4 bases; bases with no gene match: 10. Germline V gene lookup returns CDR1 SEHNR and CDR2 FQNEAQ (reference sequence). CDR3 nucleotides: TGTGCCAGCAGCTACCGCGGACAGGAGGGGTATGGCTACACCTTC. It yields the protein CASSYRGQEGYGYTF.

The chain links TRBV19 to TRBJ2-7, with D possibly matching TRBD1 (6 bases). The V gene's germline CDR1 is LNHDA and CDR2 SQIVND (reference sequence). This CDR3 has 15 amino acids. The V end lost 3 bases, the J end lost 2 bases, and 14 bases lay between the germline ends. CDR3 protein: CASSMRQGSPYEQYF. The DNA of the CDR3 is TGTGCCAGTAGTATGAGGCAGGGGAGCCCCTACGAGCAGTACTTC.

This clone came up a few times. V gene TRBV2 combines with J gene TRBJ2-7; D is perhaps TRBD1 (6 bases). This CDR3 region has 13 residues. V shed 6 bases and J shed 2 bases, with 11 bases lying between them. Germline V gene lookup returns CDR1 SNHLY and CDR2 FYNNEI. The CDR3 DNA is TGTGCCAGCAGCCTACAGGGCCCCTACGAGCAGTACTTC. Translation gives CASSLQGPYEQYF.

V gene TRBV6-1 combines with J gene TRBJ2-7, with D possibly matching TRBD2 (6 bases). The CDR3 length is 14 residues. Between the trimmed V and J ends, which lost 1 base and 4 bases, there was a span of 11 bases. Germline CDR1 and CDR2: MNHNS and SASEGT. This chain's CDR3 is CASSEGGGVYEQYF. CDR3 sequence (DNA): TGTGCCAGCAGTGAAGGGGGCGGGGTTTACGAGCAGTACTTC.